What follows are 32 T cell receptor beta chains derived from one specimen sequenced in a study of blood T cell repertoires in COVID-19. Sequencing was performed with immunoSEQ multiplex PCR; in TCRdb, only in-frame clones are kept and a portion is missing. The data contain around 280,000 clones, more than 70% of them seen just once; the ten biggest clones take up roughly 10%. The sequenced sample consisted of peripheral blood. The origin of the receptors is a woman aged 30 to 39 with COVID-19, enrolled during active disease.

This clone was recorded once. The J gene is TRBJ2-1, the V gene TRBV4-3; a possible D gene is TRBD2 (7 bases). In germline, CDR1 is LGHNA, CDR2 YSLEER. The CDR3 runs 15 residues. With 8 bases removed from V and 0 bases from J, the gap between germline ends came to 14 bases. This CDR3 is CASGEGVSSYNEQFF. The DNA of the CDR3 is TGCGCCAGCGGGGAGGGGGTGAGCTCCTACAATGAGCAGTTCTTC.

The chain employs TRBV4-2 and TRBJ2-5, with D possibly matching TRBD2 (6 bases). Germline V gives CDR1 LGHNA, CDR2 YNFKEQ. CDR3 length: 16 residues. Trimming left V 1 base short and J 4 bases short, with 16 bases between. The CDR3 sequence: CASSQAAGPSPETQYF. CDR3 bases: TGTGCCAGCAGCCAAGCGGCGGGACCGAGCCCAGAGACCCAGTACTTC.

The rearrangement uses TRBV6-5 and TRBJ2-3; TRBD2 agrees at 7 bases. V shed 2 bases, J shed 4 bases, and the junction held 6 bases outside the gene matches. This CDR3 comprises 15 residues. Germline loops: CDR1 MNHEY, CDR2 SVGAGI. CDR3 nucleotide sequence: TGTGCCAGCAGTTACGGCGGGAGTAGGCCAGATACGCAGTATTTT. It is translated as CASSYGGSRPDTQYF.

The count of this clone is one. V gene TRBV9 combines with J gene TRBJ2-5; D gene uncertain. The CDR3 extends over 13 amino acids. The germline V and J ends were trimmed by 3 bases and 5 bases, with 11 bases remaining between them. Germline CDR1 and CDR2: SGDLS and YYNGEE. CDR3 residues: CASSAGTRETQYF. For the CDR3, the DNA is TGTGCCAGCAGCGCCGGTACCCGGGAGACCCAGTACTTC. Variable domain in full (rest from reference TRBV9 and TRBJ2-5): DSGVTQTPKHLITATGQRVTLRCSPRSGDLSVYWYQQSLDQGLQFLIQYYNGEERAKGNILERFSAQQFPDLHSELNLSSLELGDSALYFCASSAGTRETQYFGPGTRLLVL.

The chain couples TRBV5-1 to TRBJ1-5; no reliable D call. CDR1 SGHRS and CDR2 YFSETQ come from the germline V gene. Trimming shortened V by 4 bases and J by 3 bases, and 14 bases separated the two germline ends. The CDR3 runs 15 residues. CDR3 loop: CASSTITANNQPQHF. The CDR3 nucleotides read TGCGCCAGCAGCACCATAACAGCTAACAATCAGCCCCAGCATTTT. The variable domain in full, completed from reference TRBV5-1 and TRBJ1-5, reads KAGVTQTPRYLIKTRGQQVTLSCSPISGHRSVSWYQQTPGQGLQFLFEYFSETQRNKGNFPGRFSGRQFSNSRSEMNVSTLELGDSALYLCASSTITANNQPQHFGDGTRLSIL.

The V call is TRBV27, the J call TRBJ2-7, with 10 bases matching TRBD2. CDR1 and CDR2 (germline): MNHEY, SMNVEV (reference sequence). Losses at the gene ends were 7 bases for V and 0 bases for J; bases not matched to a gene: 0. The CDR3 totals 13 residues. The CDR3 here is CASTSGSSYEQYF. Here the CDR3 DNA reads TGTGCCAGCACTAGCGGGAGCTCCTACGAGCAGTACTTC.

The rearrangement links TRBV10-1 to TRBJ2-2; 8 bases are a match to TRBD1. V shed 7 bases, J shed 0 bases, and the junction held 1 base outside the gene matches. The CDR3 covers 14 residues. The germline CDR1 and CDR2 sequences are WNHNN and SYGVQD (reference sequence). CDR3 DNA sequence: TGCGCCAGCACGGACAGGGCGAACACCGGGGAGCTGTTTTTT. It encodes CASTDRANTGELFF.

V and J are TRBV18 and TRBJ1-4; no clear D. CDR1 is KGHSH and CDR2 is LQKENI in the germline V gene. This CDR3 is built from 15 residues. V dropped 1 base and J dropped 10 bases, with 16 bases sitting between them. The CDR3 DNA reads TGTGCCAGCTCACCACAGGCCTCTCTTGAGGGAAAACTGTTTTTT. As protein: CASSPQASLEGKLFF.

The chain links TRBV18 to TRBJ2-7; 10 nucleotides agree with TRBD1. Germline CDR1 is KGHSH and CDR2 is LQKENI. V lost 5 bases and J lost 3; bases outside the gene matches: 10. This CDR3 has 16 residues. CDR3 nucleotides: TGTGCCAGCTCAGCCACCTACGGACAGGGGGGCTACGAGCAGTACTTC. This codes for CASSATYGQGGYEQYF.

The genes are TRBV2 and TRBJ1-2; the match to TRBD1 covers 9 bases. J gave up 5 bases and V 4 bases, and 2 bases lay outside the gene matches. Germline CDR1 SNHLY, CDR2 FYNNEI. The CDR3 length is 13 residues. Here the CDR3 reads CASSGDRAYGYTF. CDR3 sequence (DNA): TGTGCCAGCAGTGGGGACAGGGCTTATGGCTACACCTTC.

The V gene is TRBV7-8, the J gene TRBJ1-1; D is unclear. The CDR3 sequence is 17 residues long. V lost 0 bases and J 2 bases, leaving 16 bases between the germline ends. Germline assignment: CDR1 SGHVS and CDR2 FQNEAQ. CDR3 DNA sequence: TGTGCCAGCAGCTTAGCACCAAACGCGGGTTCTAACACTGAAGCTTTCTTT. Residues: CASSLAPNAGSNTEAFF.

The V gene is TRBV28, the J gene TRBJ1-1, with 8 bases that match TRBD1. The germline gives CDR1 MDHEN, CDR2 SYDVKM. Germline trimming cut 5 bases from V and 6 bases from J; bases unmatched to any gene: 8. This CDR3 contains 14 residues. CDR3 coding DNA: TGTGCCAGCAGTCCTCCAGGGGGCGTCGCTGAAGCTTTCTTT. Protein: CASSPPGGVAEAFF.

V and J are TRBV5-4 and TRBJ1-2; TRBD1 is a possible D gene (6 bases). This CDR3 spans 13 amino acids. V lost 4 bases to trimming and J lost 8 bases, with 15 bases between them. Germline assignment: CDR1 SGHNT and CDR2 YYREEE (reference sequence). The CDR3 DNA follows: TGTGCCAGCAGCGGGGGCCCAACGTGGGGCTACACCTTC. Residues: CASSGGPTWGYTF.

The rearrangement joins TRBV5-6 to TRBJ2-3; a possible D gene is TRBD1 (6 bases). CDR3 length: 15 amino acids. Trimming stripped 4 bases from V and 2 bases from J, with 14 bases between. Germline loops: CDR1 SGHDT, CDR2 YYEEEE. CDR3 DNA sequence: TGTGCCAGCAGCCCCGGACAGAGAAACACAGATACGCAGTATTTT. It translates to CASSPGQRNTDTQYF.

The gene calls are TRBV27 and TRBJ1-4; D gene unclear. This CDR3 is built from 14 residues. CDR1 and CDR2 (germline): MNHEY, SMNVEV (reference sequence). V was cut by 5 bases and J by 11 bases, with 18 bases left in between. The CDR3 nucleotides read TGTGCCAGCAGTCTCCGACGGGAACCCGGGAAACTGTTTTTT. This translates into CASSLRREPGKLFF.

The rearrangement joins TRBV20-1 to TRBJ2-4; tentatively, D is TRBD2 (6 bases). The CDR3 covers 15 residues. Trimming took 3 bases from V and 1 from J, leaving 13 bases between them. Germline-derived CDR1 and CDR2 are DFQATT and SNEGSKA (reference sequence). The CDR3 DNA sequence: TGCAGTGCTAGTCCGGGGCGGGGTGCCAAAAACATTCAGTACTTC. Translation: CSASPGRGAKNIQYF.

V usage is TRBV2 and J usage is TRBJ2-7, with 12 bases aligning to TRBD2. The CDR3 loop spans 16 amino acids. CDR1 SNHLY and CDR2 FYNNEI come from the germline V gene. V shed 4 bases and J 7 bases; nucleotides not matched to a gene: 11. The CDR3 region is CASSGLLAGGPGEQYF. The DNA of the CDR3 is TGTGCCAGCAGTGGACTTCTAGCGGGAGGGCCGGGGGAGCAGTACTTC.

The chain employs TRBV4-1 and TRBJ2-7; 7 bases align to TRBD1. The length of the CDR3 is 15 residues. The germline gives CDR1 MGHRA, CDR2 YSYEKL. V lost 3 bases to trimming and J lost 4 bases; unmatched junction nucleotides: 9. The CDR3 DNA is TGCGCCAGCAGCCAGGGCCGGGACAGAGCTTACGAGCAGTACTTC. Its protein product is CASSQGRDRAYEQYF.

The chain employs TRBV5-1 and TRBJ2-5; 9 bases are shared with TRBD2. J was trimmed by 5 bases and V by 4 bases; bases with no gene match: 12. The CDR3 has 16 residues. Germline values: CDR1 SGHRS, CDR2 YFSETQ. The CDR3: CASSIGSLAGRETQYF. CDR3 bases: TGCGCCAGCAGCATTGGAAGCCTAGCGGGACGGGAGACCCAGTACTTC.

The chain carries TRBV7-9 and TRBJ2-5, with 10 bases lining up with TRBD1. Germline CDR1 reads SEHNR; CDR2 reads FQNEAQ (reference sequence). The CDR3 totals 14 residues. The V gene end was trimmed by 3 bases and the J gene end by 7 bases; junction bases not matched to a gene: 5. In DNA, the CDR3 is TGTGCCAGCAGCTTTGAGGGACAGGGGCGGACCCAGTACTTC. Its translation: CASSFEGQGRTQYF.

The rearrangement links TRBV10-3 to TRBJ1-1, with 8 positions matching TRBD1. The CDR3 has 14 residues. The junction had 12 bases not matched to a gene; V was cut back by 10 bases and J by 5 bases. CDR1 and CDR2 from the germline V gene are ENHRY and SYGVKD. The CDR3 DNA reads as TGTGCCACGGCTTCCGGACAGGGCGGGACTGAAGCTTTCTTT. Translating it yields CATASGQGGTEAFF.

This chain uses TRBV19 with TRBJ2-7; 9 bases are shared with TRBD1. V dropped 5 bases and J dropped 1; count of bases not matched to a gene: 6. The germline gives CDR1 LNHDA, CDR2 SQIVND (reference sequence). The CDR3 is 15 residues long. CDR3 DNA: TGTGCCAGTAGTTACGGGACAGGGATGTCCTACGAGCAGTACTTC. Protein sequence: CASSYGTGMSYEQYF.

The CDR3 protein is CASSLWGRAGELFF. The CDR3 nucleotides are TGTGCCAGCAGTTTATGGGGCAGGGCCGGGGAGCTGTTTTTT. V and J are TRBV27 and TRBJ2-2, with D possibly being TRBD1 (5 bases). CDR1 is MNHEY, CDR2 SMNVEV, per germline (reference sequence). V was pared by 1 base and J by 6 bases, with 9 bases between. The CDR3 loop spans 14 amino acids.

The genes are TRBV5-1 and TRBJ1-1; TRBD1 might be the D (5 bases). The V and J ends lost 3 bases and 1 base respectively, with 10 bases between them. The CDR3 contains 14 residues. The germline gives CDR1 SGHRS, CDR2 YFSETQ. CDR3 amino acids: CASSWGQKNTEAFF. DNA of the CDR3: TGCGCCAGCAGCTGGGGCCAGAAGAACACTGAAGCTTTCTTT.

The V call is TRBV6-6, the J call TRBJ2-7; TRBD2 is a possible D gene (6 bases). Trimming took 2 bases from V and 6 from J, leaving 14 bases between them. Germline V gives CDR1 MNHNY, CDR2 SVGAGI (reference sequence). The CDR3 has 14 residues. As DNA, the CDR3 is TGTGCCAGCAGTTACACTCCGGGGGTTGGCGAGCAGTACTTC. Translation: CASSYTPGVGEQYF.

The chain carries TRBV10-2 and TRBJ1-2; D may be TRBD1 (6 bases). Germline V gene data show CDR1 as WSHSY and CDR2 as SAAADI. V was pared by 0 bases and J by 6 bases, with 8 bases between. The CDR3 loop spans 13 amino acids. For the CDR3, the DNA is TGCGCCAGCAGTGAGTCGGGGGACAATGGCTACACCTTC. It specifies CASSESGDNGYTF.

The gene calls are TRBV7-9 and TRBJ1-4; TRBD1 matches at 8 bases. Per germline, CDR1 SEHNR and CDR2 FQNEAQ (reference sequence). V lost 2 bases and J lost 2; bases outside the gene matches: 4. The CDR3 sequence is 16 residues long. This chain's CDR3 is CASSLTWDRTNEKLFF. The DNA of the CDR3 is TGTGCCAGCAGCTTAACATGGGACAGGACTAATGAAAAACTGTTTTTT.

The CDR3 is CASSRPGLAGNTIYF. The CDR3, as DNA: TGTGCCAGCAGCCGGCCGGGACTCGCTGGAAACACCATATATTTT. The chain carries TRBV14 and TRBJ1-3; D perhaps matches TRBD1 (5 bases). Germline CDR1 SGHDN, CDR2 FVKESK. The CDR3 totals 15 residues. Trimming pared 4 bases from V and 2 bases from J, leaving 12 bases between.

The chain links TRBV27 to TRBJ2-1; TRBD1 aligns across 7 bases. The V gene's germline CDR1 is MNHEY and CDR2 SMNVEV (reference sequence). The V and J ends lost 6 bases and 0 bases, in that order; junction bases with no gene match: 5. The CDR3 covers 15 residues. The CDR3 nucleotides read TGTGCCAGCAGCCGGGACAGAATCTCCTACAATGAGCAGTTCTTC. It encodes CASSRDRISYNEQFF.

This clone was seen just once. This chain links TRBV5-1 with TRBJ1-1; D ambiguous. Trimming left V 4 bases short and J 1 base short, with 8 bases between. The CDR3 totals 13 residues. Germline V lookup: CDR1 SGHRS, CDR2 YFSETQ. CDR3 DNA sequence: TGCGCCAGCAGCCCCCGGGGGAACACTGAAGCTTTCTTT. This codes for CASSPRGNTEAFF.

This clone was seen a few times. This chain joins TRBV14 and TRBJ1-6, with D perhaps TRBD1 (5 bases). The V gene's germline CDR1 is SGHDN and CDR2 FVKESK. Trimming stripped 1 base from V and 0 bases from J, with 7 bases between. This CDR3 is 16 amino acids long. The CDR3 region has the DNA TGTGCCAGCAGCCAAGTGGGGGGCTCCTATAATTCACCCCTCCACTTT. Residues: CASSQVGGSYNSPLHF.

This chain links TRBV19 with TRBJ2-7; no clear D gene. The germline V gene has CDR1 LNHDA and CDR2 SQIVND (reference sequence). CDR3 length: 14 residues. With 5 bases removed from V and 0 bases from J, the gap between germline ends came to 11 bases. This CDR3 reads CASSPQSSSYEQYF. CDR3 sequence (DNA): TGTGCCAGTAGTCCCCAGTCTAGCTCCTACGAGCAGTACTTC.